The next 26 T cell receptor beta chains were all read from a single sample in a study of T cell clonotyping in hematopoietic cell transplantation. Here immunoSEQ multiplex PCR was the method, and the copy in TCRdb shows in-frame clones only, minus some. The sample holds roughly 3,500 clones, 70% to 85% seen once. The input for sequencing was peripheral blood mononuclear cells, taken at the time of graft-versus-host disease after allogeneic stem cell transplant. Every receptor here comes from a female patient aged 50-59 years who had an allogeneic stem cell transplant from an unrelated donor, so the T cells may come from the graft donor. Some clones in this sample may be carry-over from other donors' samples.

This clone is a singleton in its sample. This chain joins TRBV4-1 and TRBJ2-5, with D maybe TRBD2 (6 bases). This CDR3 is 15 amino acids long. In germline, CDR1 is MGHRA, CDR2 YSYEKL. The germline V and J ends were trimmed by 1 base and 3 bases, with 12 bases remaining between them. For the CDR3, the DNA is TGCGCCAGCAGCCAAGGTCTTTCGGGGGAAGAGACCCAGTACTTC. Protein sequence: CASSQGLSGEETQYF.

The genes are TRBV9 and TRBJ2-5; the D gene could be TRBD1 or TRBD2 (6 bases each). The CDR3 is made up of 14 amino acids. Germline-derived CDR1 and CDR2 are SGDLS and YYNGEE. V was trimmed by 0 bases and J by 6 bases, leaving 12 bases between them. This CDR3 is CASSVEGGGKTQYF. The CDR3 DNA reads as TGTGCCAGCAGCGTAGAGGGGGGCGGGAAGACCCAGTACTTC.

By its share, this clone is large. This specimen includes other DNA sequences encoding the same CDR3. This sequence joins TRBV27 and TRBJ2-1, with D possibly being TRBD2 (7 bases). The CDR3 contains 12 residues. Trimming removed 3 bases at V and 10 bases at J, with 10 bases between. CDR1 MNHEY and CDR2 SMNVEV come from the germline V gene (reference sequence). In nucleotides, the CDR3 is TGTGCCAGCAGTTTGGGGGGGCGGGAGCAGTTCTTC. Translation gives CASSLGGREQFF.

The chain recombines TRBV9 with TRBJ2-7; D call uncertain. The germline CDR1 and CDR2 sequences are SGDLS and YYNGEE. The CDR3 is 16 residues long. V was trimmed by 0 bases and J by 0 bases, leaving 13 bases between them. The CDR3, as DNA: TGTGCCAGCAGCGTAGACCCCACGGGCCTCTCCTACGAGCAGTACTTC. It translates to CASSVDPTGLSYEQYF.

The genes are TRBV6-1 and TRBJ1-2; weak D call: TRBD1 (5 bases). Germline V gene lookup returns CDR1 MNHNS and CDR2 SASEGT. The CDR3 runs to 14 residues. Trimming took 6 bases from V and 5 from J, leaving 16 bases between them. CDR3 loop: CASRPMGVGYGYTF. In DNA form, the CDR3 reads TGTGCCAGCAGACCGATGGGGGTGGGTTATGGCTACACCTTC.

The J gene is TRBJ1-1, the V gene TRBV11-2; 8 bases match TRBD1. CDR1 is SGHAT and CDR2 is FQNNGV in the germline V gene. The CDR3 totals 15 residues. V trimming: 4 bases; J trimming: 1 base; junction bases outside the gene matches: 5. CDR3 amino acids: CASSYIGQGNTEAFF. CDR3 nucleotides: TGTGCCAGCAGCTATATAGGACAGGGGAACACTGAAGCTTTCTTT.

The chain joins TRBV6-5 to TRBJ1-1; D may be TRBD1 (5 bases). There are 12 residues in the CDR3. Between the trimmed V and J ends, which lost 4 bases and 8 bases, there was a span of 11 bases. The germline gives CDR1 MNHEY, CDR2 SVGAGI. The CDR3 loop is CASSLMSGEAFF. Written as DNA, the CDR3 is TGTGCCAGCAGTTTGATGTCAGGGGAAGCTTTCTTT.

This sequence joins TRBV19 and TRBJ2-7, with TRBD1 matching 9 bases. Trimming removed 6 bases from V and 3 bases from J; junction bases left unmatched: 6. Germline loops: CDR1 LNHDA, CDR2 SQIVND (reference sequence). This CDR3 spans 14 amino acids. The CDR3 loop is CASSAGTGIYEQYF. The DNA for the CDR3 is TGTGCCAGTAGCGCCGGGACAGGGATCTACGAGCAGTACTTC.

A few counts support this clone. The chain's CDR3 is CASFPGVPSQPQHF. DNA of the CDR3: TGTGCCAGTTTTCCCGGGGTGCCGTCTCAGCCCCAGCATTTT. This rearrangement joins TRBV19 to TRBJ1-5, with D unresolved. CDR1 LNHDA and CDR2 SQIVND come from the germline V gene (reference sequence). This CDR3 contains 14 residues. The V and J ends lost 8 bases and 6 bases respectively, with 17 bases between them.

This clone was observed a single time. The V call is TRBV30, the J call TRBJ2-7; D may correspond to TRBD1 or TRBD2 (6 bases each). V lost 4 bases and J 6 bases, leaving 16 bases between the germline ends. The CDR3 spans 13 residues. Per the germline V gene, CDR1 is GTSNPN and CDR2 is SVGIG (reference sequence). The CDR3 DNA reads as TGTGCCTGGATACAGGGACTTACGTCCGAGCAGTACTTC. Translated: CAWIQGLTSEQYF. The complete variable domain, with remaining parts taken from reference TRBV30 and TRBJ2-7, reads SQTIHQWPATLVQPVGSPLSLECTVEGTSNPNLYWYRQAAGRGLQLLFYSVGIGQISSEVPQNLSASRPQDRQFILSSKKLLLSDSGFYLCAWIQGLTSEQYFGPGTRLTVT.

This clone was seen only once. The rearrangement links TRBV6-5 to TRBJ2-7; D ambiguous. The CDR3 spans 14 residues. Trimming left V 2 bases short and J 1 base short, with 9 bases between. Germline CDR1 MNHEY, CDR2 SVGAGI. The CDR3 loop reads CASSYGWDSYEQYF. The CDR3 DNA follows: TGTGCCAGCAGTTACGGATGGGATTCCTACGAGCAGTACTTC.

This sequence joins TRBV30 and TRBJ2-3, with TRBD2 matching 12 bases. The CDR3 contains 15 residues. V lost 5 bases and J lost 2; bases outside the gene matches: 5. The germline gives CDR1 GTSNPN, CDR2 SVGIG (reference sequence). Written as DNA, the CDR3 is TGTGCCTGGTCTGGACTAGCGGGGCTCACAGATACGCAGTATTTT. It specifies CAWSGLAGLTDTQYF.

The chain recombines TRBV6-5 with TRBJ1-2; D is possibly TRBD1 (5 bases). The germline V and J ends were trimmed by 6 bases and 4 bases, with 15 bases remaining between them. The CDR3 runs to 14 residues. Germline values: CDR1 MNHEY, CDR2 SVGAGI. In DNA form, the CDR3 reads TGTGCCAGCAGACCCCAGTGGGGGACCTATGGCTACACCTTC. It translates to CASRPQWGTYGYTF.

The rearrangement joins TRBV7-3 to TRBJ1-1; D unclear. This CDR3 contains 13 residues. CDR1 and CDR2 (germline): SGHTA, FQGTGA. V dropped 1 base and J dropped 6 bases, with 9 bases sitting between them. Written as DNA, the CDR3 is TGTGCCAGCAGCTTAATCTTGGGTTCTGAAGCTTTCTTT. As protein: CASSLILGSEAFF.

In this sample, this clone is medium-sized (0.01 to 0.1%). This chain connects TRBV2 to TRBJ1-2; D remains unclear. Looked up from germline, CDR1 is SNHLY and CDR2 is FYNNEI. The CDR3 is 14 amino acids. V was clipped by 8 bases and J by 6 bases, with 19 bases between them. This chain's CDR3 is CASSRSQDENGYTF. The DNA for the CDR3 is TGTGCCAGCTCCAGGAGCCAGGATGAGAATGGCTACACCTTC.

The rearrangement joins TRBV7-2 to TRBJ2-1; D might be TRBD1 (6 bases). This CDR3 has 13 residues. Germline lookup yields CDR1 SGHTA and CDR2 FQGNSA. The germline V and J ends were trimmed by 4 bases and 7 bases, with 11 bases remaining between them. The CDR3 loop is CASSSVTGNEQFF. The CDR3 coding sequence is TGTGCCAGCAGCTCCGTTACAGGGAATGAGCAGTTCTTC. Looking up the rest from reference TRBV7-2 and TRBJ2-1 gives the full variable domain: GAGVSQSPSNKVTEKGKDVELRCDPISGHTALYWYRQSLGQGLEFLIYFQGNSAPDKSGLPSDRFSAERTGGSVSTLTIQRTQQEDSAVYLCASSSVTGNEQFFGPGTRLTVL.

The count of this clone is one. The CDR3 bases are TGCGCCAGCAGCCACGAGCCACTCGGCGGGGCTAGCGGCTACGAGCAGTACTTC. Encoded protein: CASSHEPLGGASGYEQYF. The chain recombines TRBV4-3 with TRBJ2-7; 7 bases agree with TRBD2. The germline V gene has CDR1 LGHNA and CDR2 YSLEER. The CDR3 runs to 18 residues. V shed 3 bases and J 3 bases; nucleotides not matched to a gene: 17.

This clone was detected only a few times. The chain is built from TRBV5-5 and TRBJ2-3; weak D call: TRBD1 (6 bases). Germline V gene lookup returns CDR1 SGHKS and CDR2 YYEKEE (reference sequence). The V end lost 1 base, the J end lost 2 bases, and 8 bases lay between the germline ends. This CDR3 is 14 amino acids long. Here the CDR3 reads CASSLSGVTDTQYF. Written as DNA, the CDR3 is TGTGCCAGCAGCTTGTCAGGGGTCACAGATACGCAGTATTTT.

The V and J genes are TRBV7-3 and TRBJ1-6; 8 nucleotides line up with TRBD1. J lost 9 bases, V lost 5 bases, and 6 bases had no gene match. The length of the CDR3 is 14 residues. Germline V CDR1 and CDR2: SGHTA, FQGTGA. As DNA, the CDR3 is TGTGCCAGCAGCATGACAGGGGTGGGTTCACCCCTCCACTTT. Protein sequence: CASSMTGVGSPLHF.

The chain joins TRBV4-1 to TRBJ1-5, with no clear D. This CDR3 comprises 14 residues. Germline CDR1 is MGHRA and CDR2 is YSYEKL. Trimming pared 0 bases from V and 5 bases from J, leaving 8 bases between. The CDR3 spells CASSQERTYQPQHF. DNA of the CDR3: TGCGCCAGCAGCCAAGAGAGAACTTATCAGCCCCAGCATTTT.

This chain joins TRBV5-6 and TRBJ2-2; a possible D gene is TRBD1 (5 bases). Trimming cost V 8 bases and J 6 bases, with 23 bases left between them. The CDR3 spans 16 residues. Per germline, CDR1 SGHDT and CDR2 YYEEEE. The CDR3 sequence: CASTSETVRLAGELFF. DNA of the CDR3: TGTGCCAGTACCTCCGAGACAGTCCGCTTGGCCGGGGAGCTGTTTTTT. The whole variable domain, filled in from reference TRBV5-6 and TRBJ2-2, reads DAGVTQSPTHLIKTRGQQVTLRCSPKSGHDTVSWYQQALGQGPQFIFQYYEEEERQRGNFPDRFSGHQFPNYSSELNVNALLLGDSALYLCASTSETVRLAGELFFGEGSRLTVL.

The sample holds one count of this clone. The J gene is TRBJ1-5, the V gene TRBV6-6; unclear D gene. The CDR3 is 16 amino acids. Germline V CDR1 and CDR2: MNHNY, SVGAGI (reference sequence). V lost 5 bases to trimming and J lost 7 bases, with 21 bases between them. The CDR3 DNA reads TGTGCCAGCAGTATCGGCCTAGGGAGTGCGTGGCAGCCCCAGCATTTT. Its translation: CASSIGLGSAWQPQHF.

The CDR3 nucleotides are TGTGCCAGCAGCTTGGGGACAGGGGGATTGACAGATACGCAGTATTTT. Translation gives CASSLGTGGLTDTQYF. V is TRBV7-2 and J is TRBJ2-3; 11 bases fit TRBD1. The trim removed 3 bases at V and 3 bases at J, leaving 5 bases unmatched. Germline assignment: CDR1 SGHTA and CDR2 FQGNSA. CDR3 length: 16 amino acids.

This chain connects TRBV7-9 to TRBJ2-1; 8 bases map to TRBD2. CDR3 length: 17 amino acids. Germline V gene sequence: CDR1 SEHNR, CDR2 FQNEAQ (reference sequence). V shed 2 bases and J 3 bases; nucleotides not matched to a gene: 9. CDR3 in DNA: TGTGCCAGCAGCTTATCCGGGCCTAGCGGGCTCTACAATGAGCAGTTCTTC. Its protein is CASSLSGPSGLYNEQFF.

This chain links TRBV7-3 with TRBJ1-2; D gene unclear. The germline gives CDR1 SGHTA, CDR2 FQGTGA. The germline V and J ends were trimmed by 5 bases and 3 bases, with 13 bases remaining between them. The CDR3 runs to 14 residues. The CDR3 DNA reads TGTGCCAGCAGCCCTGTCGGAGGAGACTATGGCTACACCTTC. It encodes CASSPVGGDYGYTF.

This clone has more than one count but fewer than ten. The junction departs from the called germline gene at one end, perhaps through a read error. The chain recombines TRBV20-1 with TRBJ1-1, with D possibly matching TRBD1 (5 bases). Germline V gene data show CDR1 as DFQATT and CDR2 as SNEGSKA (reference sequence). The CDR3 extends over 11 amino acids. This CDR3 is CSARDRRQFLF. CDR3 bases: TGCAGTGCTAGAGATAGGCGACAGTTCCTTTTT.